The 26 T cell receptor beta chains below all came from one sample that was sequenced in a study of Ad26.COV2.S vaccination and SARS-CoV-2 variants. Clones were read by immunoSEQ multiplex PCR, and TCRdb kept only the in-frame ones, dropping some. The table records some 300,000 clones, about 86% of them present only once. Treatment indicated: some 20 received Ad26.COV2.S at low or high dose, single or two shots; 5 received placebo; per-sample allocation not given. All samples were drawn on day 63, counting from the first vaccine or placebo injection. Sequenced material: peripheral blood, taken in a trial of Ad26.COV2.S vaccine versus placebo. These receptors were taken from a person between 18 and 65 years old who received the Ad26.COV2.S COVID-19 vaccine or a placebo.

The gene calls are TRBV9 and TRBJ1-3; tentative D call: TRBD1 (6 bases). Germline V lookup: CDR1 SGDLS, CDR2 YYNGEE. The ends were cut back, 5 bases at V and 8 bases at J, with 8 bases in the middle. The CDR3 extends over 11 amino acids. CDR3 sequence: CASRQGDTIYF. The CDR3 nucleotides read TGTGCCAGCAGACAGGGAGACACCATATATTTT.

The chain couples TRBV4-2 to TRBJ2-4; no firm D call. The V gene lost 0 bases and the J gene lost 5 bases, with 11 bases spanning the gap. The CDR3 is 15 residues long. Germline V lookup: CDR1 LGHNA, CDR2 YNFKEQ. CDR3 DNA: TGTGCCAGCAGCCAAGAGAACAGCTGGGAAAACATTCAGTACTTC. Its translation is CASSQENSWENIQYF.

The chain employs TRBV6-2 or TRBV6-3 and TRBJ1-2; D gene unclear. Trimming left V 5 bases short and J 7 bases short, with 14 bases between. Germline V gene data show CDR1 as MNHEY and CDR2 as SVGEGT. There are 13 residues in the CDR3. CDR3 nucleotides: TGTGCCAGCAGTCCCGACGGAGACGGTGGCTACACCTTC. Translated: CASSPDGDGGYTF.

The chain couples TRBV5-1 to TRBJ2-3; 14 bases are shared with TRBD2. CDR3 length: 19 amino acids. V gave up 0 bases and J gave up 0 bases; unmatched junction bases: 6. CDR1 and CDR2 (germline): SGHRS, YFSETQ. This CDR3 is CASSLVGTSGGHSTDTQYF. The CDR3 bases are TGCGCCAGCAGCTTGGTGGGGACTAGCGGGGGTCATAGCACAGATACGCAGTATTTT.

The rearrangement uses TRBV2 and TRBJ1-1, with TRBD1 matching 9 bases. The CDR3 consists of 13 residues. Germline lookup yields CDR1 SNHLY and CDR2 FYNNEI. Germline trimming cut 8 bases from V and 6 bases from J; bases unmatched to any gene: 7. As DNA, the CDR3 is TGTGCCAGCGAGAAACAGGGGGCCTCTGAAGCTTTCTTT. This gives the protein CASEKQGASEAFF.

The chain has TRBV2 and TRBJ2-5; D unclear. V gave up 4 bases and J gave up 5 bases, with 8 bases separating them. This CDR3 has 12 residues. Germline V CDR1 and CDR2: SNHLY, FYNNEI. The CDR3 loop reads CASSGGSETQYF. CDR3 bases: TGTGCCAGCAGTGGTGGTTCGGAGACCCAGTACTTC.

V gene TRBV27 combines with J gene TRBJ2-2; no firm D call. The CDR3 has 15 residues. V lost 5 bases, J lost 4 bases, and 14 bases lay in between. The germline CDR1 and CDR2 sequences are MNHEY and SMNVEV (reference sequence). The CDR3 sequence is CASSQRLLGTGELFF. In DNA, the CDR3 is TGTGCCAGCAGTCAACGCCTTCTGGGCACCGGGGAGCTGTTTTTT.

The CDR3 coding sequence is TGCGCCAGCAGCCAAGATTGGGACAGCTACTATGGCTACACCTTC. It encodes CASSQDWDSYYGYTF. V and J are TRBV4-3 and TRBJ1-2; 7 bases map to TRBD1. Germline V gene sequence: CDR1 LGHNA, CDR2 YSLEER. The ends lost 0 bases at V and 3 bases at J; junction bases unmatched: 4. The CDR3 has 15 residues.

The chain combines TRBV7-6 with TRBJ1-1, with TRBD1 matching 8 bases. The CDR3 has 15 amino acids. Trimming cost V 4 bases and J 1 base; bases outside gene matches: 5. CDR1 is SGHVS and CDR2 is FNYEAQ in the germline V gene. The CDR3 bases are TGTGCCAGCAGCTCGTTCGACAGGGGGAACACTGAAGCTTTCTTT. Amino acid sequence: CASSSFDRGNTEAFF.

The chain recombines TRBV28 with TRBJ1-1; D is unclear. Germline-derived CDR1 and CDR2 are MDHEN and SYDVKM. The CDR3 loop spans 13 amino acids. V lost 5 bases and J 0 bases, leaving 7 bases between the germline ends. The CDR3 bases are TGTGCCAGCAGTACCCAAGTGAACACTGAAGCTTTCTTT. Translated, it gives CASSTQVNTEAFF.

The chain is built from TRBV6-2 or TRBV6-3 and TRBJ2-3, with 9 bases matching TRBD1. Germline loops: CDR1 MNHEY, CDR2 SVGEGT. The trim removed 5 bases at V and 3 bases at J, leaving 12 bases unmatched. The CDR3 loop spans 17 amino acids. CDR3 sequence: CASSPSARDRATDTQYF. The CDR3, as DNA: TGTGCCAGCAGTCCCTCGGCGCGGGACAGGGCGACAGATACGCAGTATTTT.

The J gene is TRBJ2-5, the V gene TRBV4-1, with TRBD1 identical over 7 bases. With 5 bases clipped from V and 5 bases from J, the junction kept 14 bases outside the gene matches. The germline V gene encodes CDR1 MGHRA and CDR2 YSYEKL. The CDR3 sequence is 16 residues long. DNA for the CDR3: TGCGCCAGCAGCAAATCCGGGACAGCTATACCTGAGACCCAGTACTTC. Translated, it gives CASSKSGTAIPETQYF.

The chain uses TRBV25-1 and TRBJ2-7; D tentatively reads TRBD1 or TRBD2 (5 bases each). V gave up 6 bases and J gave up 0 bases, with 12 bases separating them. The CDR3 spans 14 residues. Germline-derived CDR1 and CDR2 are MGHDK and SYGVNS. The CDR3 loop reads CASRTSGTSYEQYF. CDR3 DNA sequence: TGTGCCAGCAGAACGAGTGGGACCTCCTACGAGCAGTACTTC.

CDR3 DNA: TGTGCCATTTTACAGCGGGGGGGCTTGGATGAGCAGTTCTTC. Its protein product is CAILQRGGLDEQFF. The chain combines TRBV2 with TRBJ2-1, with 10 bases identical to TRBD2. The V gene end was trimmed by 10 bases and the J gene end by 8 bases; junction bases not matched to a gene: 11. The CDR3 consists of 14 residues. From germline, CDR1 is SNHLY and CDR2 FYNNEI.

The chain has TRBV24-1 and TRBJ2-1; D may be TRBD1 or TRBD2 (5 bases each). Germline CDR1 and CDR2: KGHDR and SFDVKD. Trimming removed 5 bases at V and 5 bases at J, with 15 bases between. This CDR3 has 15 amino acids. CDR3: CATSAGRVFDNEQFF. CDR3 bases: TGTGCCACCAGTGCGGGGCGGGTATTCGACAATGAGCAGTTCTTC.

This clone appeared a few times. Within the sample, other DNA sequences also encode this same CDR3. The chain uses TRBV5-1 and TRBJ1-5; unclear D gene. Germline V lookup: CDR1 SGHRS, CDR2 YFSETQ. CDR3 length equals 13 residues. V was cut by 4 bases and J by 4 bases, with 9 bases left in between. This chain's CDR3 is CASSLDLNQPQHF. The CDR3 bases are TGCGCCAGCAGCCTCGACCTTAATCAGCCCCAGCATTTT.

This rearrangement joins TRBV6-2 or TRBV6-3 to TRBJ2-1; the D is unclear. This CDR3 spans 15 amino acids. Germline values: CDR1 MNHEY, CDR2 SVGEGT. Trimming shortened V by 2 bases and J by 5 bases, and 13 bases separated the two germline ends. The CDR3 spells CASSYRRTTHNEQFF. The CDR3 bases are TGTGCCAGCAGTTACCGTCGAACAACACACAATGAGCAGTTCTTC.

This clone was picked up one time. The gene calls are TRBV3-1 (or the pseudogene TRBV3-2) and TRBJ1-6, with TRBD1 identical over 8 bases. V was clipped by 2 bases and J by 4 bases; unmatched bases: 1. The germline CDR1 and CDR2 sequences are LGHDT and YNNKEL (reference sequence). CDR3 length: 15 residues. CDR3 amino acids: CASSQWDRYNSPLHF. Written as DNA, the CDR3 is TGTGCCAGCAGCCAATGGGACAGGTATAATTCACCCCTCCACTTT.

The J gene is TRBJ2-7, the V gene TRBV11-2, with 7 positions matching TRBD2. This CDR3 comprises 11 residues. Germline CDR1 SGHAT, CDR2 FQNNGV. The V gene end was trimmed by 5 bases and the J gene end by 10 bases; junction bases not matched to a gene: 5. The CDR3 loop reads CASSPGREQYF. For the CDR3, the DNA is TGTGCCAGCAGCCCAGGGAGGGAACAGTACTTC.

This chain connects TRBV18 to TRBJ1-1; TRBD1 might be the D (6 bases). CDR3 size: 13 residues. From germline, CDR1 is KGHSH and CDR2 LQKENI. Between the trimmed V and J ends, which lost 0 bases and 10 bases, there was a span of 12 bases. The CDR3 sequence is CASSPPAGALAFF. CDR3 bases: TGTGCCAGCTCACCACCGGCGGGGGCTTTAGCTTTCTTT.

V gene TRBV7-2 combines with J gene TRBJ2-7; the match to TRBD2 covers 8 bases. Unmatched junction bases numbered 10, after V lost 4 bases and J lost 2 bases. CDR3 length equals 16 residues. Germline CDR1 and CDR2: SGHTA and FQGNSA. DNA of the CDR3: TGTGCCAGCAGCTCCCAGGTAGTAGCGGGGCCCTACGAGCAGTACTTC. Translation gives CASSSQVVAGPYEQYF.

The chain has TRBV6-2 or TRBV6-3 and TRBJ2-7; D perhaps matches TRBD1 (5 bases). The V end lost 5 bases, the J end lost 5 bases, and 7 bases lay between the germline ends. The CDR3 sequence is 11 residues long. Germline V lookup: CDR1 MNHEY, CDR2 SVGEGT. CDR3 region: CASSQGHEQYF. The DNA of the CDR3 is TGTGCCAGCAGTCAGGGCCACGAGCAGTACTTC.

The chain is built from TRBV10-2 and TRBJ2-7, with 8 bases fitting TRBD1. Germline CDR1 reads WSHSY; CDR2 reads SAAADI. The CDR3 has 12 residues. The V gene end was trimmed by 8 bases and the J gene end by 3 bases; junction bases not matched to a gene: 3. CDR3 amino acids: CASGTGLYEQYF. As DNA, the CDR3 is TGCGCCAGCGGGACAGGTCTCTACGAGCAGTACTTC.

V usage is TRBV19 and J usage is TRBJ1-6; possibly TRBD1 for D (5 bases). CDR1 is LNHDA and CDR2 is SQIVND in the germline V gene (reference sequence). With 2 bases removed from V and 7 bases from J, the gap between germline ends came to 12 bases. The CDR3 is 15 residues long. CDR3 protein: CASSILGTGNSPLHF. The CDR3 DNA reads TGTGCCAGTAGTATACTTGGGACGGGGAATTCACCCCTCCACTTT.

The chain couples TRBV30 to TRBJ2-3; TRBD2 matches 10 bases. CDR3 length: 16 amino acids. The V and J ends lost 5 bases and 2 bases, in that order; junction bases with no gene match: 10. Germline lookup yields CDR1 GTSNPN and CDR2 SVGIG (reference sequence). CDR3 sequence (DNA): TGTGCCTGGGGGCTTAGACTAGCGGGCCCCACAGATACGCAGTATTTT. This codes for CAWGLRLAGPTDTQYF.

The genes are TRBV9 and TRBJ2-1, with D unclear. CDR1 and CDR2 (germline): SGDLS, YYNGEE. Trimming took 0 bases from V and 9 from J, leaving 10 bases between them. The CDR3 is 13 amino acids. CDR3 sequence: CASSVATTGEQFF. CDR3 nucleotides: TGTGCCAGCAGCGTAGCTACGACGGGTGAGCAGTTCTTC.